This T cell receptor beta chain came from a study of regulatory T cells in long-lasting Graves disease. Researchers made TCR beta libraries by using iRepertoire HTBI primers and running Arm-PCR on CDR3 regions. TCRdb passed the multiplex PCR reads through MiXCR, listing each CDR3 protein once. In the table there are under 300,000 distinct CDR3 sequences, 20% of which are singletons. The sample's time point: newly diagnosed GD, antithyroid drugs for less than 3 months. Researchers made the TCR library from RNA that was extracted from PBMCs. With EDTA tubes as the receptacles, approximately 10 milliliters of peripheral blood were drawn. This clonotype was seen more than once but under ten times. The sequencing used peripheral blood mononuclear cells (PBMCs), collected at new diagnosis, from a patient treated with antithyroid drugs. The clonotype comes from a female donor with Graves disease.

For the CDR3, the DNA is TGTGCCAGCAGTTTAACAGAGATCCTAACGCAGTACTTC. Amino acids: CASSLTEILTQYF. The chain has TRBV12-3 or TRBV12-4 and TRBJ2-7; D is ambiguous. Trimming shortened V by 2 bases and J by 9 bases, and 14 bases separated the two germline ends. This CDR3 is 13 amino acids long.